Listed here are 20 T cell receptor beta chains from one sample, sequenced in a study of cytomegalovirus exposure and HLA in healthy donors. The PCR ran on 60 Vbeta and 13 Jbeta primers. The protocol was immunoSEQ multiplex PCR, while the TCRdb copy is restricted to in-frame clones and leaves out a portion. The profile covers 150,000 to 180,000 clones, with over 65% appearing a single time and 2.1% taken by the ten largest. The specimen sequenced was PBMCs. Receptors were obtained from a man aged 25 to 40 in good health and CMV-seronegative.

As DNA, the CDR3 is TGCGCCAGCAGCACCCAGCGGGGGGGGGCCTTTAGTTCCTACAATGAGCAGTTCTTC. Translated, it gives CASSTQRGGAFSSYNEQFF. The chain uses TRBV5-1 and TRBJ2-1, with TRBD2 identical over 10 bases. The CDR3 loop spans 19 amino acids. The V segment lost 4 bases and the J segment 1 base; nucleotides outside the gene matches: 14. CDR1 SGHRS and CDR2 YFSETQ come from the germline V gene. Full variable domain (outside the CDR3, taken from reference TRBV5-1 and TRBJ2-1): KAGVTQTPRYLIKTRGQQVTLSCSPISGHRSVSWYQQTPGQGLQFLFEYFSETQRNKGNFPGRFSGRQFSNSRSEMNVSTLELGDSALYLCASSTQRGGAFSSYNEQFFGPGTRLTVL.

V and J are TRBV6-6 and TRBJ2-5; 7 bases line up with TRBD2. The CDR3 is 15 residues long. V lost 7 bases and J lost 2; bases outside the gene matches: 10. CDR1 and CDR2 (germline): MNHNY, SVGAGI (reference sequence). DNA for the CDR3: TGTGCCAGCACCGTCGCGGGGGATAATCAAGAGACCCAGTACTTC. This codes for CASTVAGDNQETQYF.

Only one count was recorded for this clone. The chain has TRBV4-1 and TRBJ2-7, with a tentative D call TRBD1 (5 bases). The V gene's germline CDR1 is MGHRA and CDR2 YSYEKL. The CDR3 spans 15 residues. Trimming pared 0 bases from V and 1 base from J, leaving 10 bases between. CDR3 bases: TGCGCCAGCAGCCAAGAAACCGGACAATCCTACGAGCAGTACTTC. It encodes CASSQETGQSYEQYF.

This chain joins TRBV5-1 and TRBJ2-3; 8 positions match TRBD2. J gave up 4 bases and V 3 bases, and 4 bases lay outside the gene matches. This CDR3 is 14 amino acids long. Germline loops: CDR1 SGHRS, CDR2 YFSETQ. The CDR3 spells CASSSGGGADTQYF. The DNA of the CDR3 is TGCGCCAGCAGCTCCGGGGGGGGCGCAGATACGCAGTATTTT.

In the case of this clone: Other nucleotide sequences in the sample specify the same CDR3. The chain recombines TRBV27 with TRBJ2-7; TRBD1 matches at 7 bases. From germline, CDR1 is MNHEY and CDR2 SMNVEV (reference sequence). Germline trimming cut 5 bases from V and 0 bases from J; bases unmatched to any gene: 7. CDR3 length: 15 residues. CDR3 DNA: TGTGCCAGCAGTCTTAGCCGGGACAGCTCCTACGAGCAGTACTTC. Translating it yields CASSLSRDSSYEQYF.

The V and J genes are TRBV6-1 and TRBJ2-5; a possible D gene is TRBD2 (5 bases). This CDR3 has 18 amino acids. Germline V lookup: CDR1 MNHNS, CDR2 SASEGT. Trimming removed 0 bases at V and 7 bases at J, with 24 bases between. The chain's CDR3 is CASSEASGEATAEGTQYF. CDR3 sequence (DNA): TGTGCCAGCAGTGAAGCGTCAGGAGAAGCGACGGCCGAGGGGACCCAGTACTTC.

The sample holds a few counts of this clone. This chain links TRBV27 with TRBJ1-1, with TRBD1 matching over 7 bases. V was clipped by 6 bases and J by 6 bases; unmatched bases: 16. CDR1 MNHEY and CDR2 SMNVEV come from the germline V gene (reference sequence). The CDR3 is made up of 16 amino acids. CDR3 nucleotide sequence: TGTGCCAGCAGCGTAGGAGGGGGCGCGAGTTGGTCTGAAGCTTTCTTT. Translation gives CASSVGGGASWSEAFF.

In this sample, this clone turned up once. The genes are TRBV30 and TRBJ2-2, with 7 bases matching TRBD2. J gave up 5 bases and V 2 bases, and 5 bases lay outside the gene matches. There are 14 residues in the CDR3. From germline, CDR1 is GTSNPN and CDR2 SVGIG (reference sequence). As DNA, the CDR3 is TGTGCCTGGAGTTTTTCGGGGGGTACCGGGGAGCTGTTTTTT. Protein: CAWSFSGGTGELFF.

The rearrangement links TRBV18 to TRBJ1-2; D is unresolved. CDR1 is KGHSH and CDR2 is LQKENI in the germline V gene. V was pared by 3 bases and J by 7 bases, with 9 bases between. The CDR3 totals 12 residues. The CDR3 region has the DNA TGTGCCAGCTCACCCCCGGGTTCTGGCTACACCTTC. Translation gives CASSPPGSGYTF.

The chain uses TRBV30 and TRBJ2-7; 11 bases align to TRBD1. The CDR3 is 15 residues long. V shed 0 bases, J shed 3 bases, and the junction held 4 bases outside the gene matches. CDR1 GTSNPN and CDR2 SVGIG come from the germline V gene (reference sequence). CDR3 residues: CAWSVRGQGGYEQYF. Written as DNA, the CDR3 is TGTGCCTGGAGTGTACGGGGACAGGGGGGCTACGAGCAGTACTTC.

This rearrangement joins TRBV5-4 to TRBJ2-7; no reliable D call. The CDR3 runs to 15 residues. V lost 1 base to trimming and J lost 0 bases, with 11 bases between them. Per germline, CDR1 SGHNT and CDR2 YYREEE (reference sequence). CDR3: CASSLSTLSSYEQYF. DNA of the CDR3: TGTGCCAGCAGCTTGTCCACACTAAGCTCCTACGAGCAGTACTTC.

This clone has a handful of counts. The chain couples TRBV2 to TRBJ1-2, with TRBD1 matching over 10 bases. There are 20 residues in the CDR3. Per germline, CDR1 SNHLY and CDR2 FYNNEI. Germline trimming cut 3 bases from V and 0 bases from J; bases unmatched to any gene: 16. In DNA, the CDR3 is TGTGCCAGCAGTGAGGTGACAGGGGGCCGAGGGACCCGAGCTAACTATGGCTACACCTTC. Encoded protein: CASSEVTGGRGTRANYGYTF.

The J gene is TRBJ2-5, the V gene TRBV30; no clear D gene. Germline V gene sequence: CDR1 GTSNPN, CDR2 SVGIG (reference sequence). V was shortened by 2 bases and J by 0 bases, with 4 bases between the two germline ends. The CDR3 extends over 12 amino acids. CDR3 bases: TGTGCCTGGAGTTACAACCAAGAGACCCAGTACTTC. Translating gives CAWSYNQETQYF. Looking up the rest from reference TRBV30 and TRBJ2-5 gives the full variable domain: SQTIHQWPATLVQPVGSPLSLECTVEGTSNPNLYWYRQAAGRGLQLLFYSVGIGQISSEVPQNLSASRPQDRQFILSSKKLLLSDSGFYLCAWSYNQETQYFGPGTRLLVL.

J is TRBJ1-2 and V is TRBV11-2, with D hard to call. Germline assignment: CDR1 SGHAT and CDR2 FQNNGV. CDR3 size: 14 residues. Trimming left V 5 bases short and J 4 bases short, with 14 bases between. CDR3 region: CASSPLEGLYGYTF. The CDR3 nucleotides are TGTGCCAGCAGCCCGCTAGAGGGTCTCTATGGCTACACCTTC.

This clone was seen just once. The chain employs TRBV29-1 and TRBJ1-1; perhaps TRBD1 as D (6 bases). The CDR3 consists of 15 residues. Trimming left V 3 bases short and J 3 bases short, with 17 bases between. In germline, CDR1 is SQVTM, CDR2 ANQGSEA. This CDR3 is CSVDRAGEVYTEAFF. The DNA for the CDR3 is TGCAGCGTTGATAGGGCAGGGGAAGTTTACACTGAAGCTTTCTTT.

The chain couples TRBV14 to TRBJ2-1, with 10 positions matching TRBD2. This CDR3 is 16 amino acids long. Germline V gene data show CDR1 as SGHDN and CDR2 as FVKESK. With 1 base clipped from V and 9 bases from J, the junction kept 9 bases outside the gene matches. CDR3 residues: CASSQGGSGGAGEQFF. CDR3 sequence (DNA): TGTGCCAGCAGCCAAGGAGGCAGCGGGGGGGCGGGTGAGCAGTTCTTC.

The genes are TRBV6-1 and TRBJ2-7; possible D gene TRBD1, 6 bases. The V gene's germline CDR1 is MNHNS and CDR2 SASEGT. Trimming shortened V by 9 bases and J by 4 bases, and 13 bases separated the two germline ends. There are 12 residues in the CDR3. CDR3: CASRPQGYEQYF. Here the CDR3 DNA reads TGTGCCAGTAGACCCCAGGGGTACGAGCAGTACTTC.

J is TRBJ1-1 and V is TRBV6-1, with TRBD1 matching over 9 bases. The CDR3 sequence is 14 residues long. Unmatched junction bases numbered 6, after V lost 6 bases and J lost 4 bases. CDR1 and CDR2 (germline): MNHNS, SASEGT. The CDR3 here is CASSPTTGGTEAFF. CDR3 bases: TGTGCCAGCAGCCCCACGACAGGGGGCACTGAAGCTTTCTTT.

This clone occurred a few times. The V and J genes are TRBV10-3 and TRBJ2-3, with 13 bases that match TRBD2. The trim removed 2 bases at V and 1 base at J, leaving 0 bases unmatched. Per germline, CDR1 ENHRY and CDR2 SYGVKD. The CDR3 extends over 16 amino acids. The CDR3 protein is CAISEGLAGGTDTQYF. The CDR3 DNA sequence: TGTGCCATCAGTGAGGGACTAGCGGGGGGCACAGATACGCAGTATTTT.

J is TRBJ2-3 and V is TRBV19; TRBD1 matches at 8 bases. The J segment lost 3 bases and the V segment lost 3 bases, leaving 8 bases of the junction unmatched. Germline CDR1 is LNHDA and CDR2 is SQIVND (reference sequence). This CDR3 is built from 16 residues. DNA for the CDR3: TGTGCCAGTAGTATGGAGCGGACAGGGAGGACAGATACGCAGTATTTT. It is translated as CASSMERTGRTDTQYF.